A selection of T cell receptor beta chains follows, all from one sample in a study of shared clonotypes between healthy human individuals. The table came from immunoSEQ multiplex PCR; TCRdb's copy has only in-frame clones and leaves some out. The data show under 700,000 clones, around 95% seen once. Sequencing input: naive CD8+ T cells sorted from blood. Every receptor here comes from a woman aged 25 to 39 in good health. Both conserved end residues are part of each CDR3. Fields, in order: V gene, J gene, clone size, CDR3 length, D gene, CDR3 protein, CDR3 DNA. The D gene is left open where the match is weak. Only part of the rows carry a size: once, few, many, or a class if the clone is expanded.

TRBV27	TRBJ1-4	-	16	TRBD1	CASSFIHRQGLEKLFF	TGTGCCAGCAGTTTTATACACAGACAGGGACTTGAAAAACTGTTTTTT
TRBV5-6	TRBJ1-5	-	15	TRBD1	CASSPREGADQPQHF	TGTGCCAGCAGCCCCCGTGAGGGGGCTGATCAGCCCCAGCATTTT
TRBV6-5	TRBJ2-7	-	14	-	CASSYGGQSYEQYF	TGTGCCAGCAGTTACGGAGGACAGTCCTACGAGCAGTACTTC
TRBV11-2	TRBJ2-7	-	14	TRBD1	CASSSRQGLHEQYF	TGTGCCAGCAGCTCCCGACAGGGGCTCCACGAGCAGTACTTC
TRBV6-6	TRBJ2-2	-	14	TRBD2	CASSLAGENGELFF	TGTGCCAGCAGTTTAGCGGGGGAGAACGGGGAGCTGTTTTTT
TRBV2	TRBJ2-7	-	17	-	CASSEIGEAISSYEQYF	TGTGCCAGCAGTGAAATTGGGGAGGCCATAAGCTCCTACGAGCAGTACTTC
TRBV4-1	TRBJ2-4	-	20	TRBD1	CASSLGGTGGPWEAKNIQYF	TGCGCCAGCAGCCTAGGAGGGACAGGGGGACCCTGGGAGGCCAAAAACATTCAGTACTTC
TRBV5-1	TRBJ2-3	-	16	-	CASSFSWSSRTDTQYF	TGCGCCAGCAGCTTTAGCTGGTCGTCTCGGACAGATACGCAGTATTTT
TRBV13	TRBJ2-3	-	11	-	CASSPTDTQYF	TGTGCCAGCAGCCCTACGGATACGCAGTATTTT
TRBV5-4	TRBJ2-2	once	12	-	CASSSGGSELFF	TGTGCCAGCAGCTCAGGGGGGTCGGAGCTGTTTTTT
TRBV7-9	TRBJ1-2	-	13	TRBD1	CASSLQGDWGYTF	TGTGCCAGCAGCCTACAGGGGGATTGGGGCTACACCTTC
TRBV16	TRBJ2-1	-	14	-	CASSQFRGPNEQFF	TGTGCCAGCAGCCAATTTCGGGGGCCCAATGAGCAGTTCTTC
TRBV5-4	TRBJ2-2	-	14	-	CASSKGTPAGELFF	TGTGCCAGCAGCAAGGGGACTCCCGCCGGGGAGCTGTTTTTT
TRBV11-2	TRBJ2-1	-	15	TRBD2	CASSPLLGLGVEQFF	TGTGCCAGCAGCCCCCTCTTGGGACTAGGGGTTGAGCAGTTCTTC
TRBV2	TRBJ2-7	-	13	-	CASNRDSYYEQYF	TGTGCCAGCAACAGAGACAGTTACTACGAGCAGTACTTC
TRBV5-6	TRBJ1-4	-	14	-	CASSFSATNEKLFF	TGTGCCAGCAGCTTCAGCGCAACTAATGAAAAACTGTTTTTT
TRBV7-9	TRBJ2-7	-	14	TRBD1	CASSGSQGQPEQYF	TGTGCCAGCAGCGGGAGTCAGGGACAGCCAGAGCAGTACTTC
TRBV5-1	TRBJ2-1	-	15	TRBD2	CASSGGLEVADEQFF	TGCGCCAGCAGCGGGGGACTAGAGGTGGCAGATGAGCAGTTCTTC